This T cell receptor beta chain derives from a study of vaccination effects on CD4 cells after COVID-19 (dated by TCRdb to about 2022). About the study as a whole: Each participant received two doses of an mRNA SARS-CoV-2 vaccine, either BNT162b2 or mRNA-1273. In both COVID-19 convalescent patients and infection-naive vaccine recipients, the study compared SARS-CoV-2 spike-specific CD4+ TCR repertoires from before mRNA vaccination with those from after it. A total of 10 COVID-19 convalescent patients and a few SARS-CoV-2-naive healthy vaccine recipients were included in the full study. Cultures from other donors in the study were sequenced using the Oncomine TCR Beta short-read assay on an Illumina iSeq 100. Broad study findings and their caveats: Among healthy vaccine recipients, nearly all vaccine-induced clones were SARS-CoV-2 mono-reactive, and only 1 of 255 was cross-reactive with common cold coronaviruses. Only a small number of convalescent patients were included, and no early post-infection timepoints were available, which limited the study. Marked clonal contraction was observed in both infection-induced and vaccine-induced clones at late post-vaccination timepoints, consistent with waning T cell responses.

The germline V gene supplies CDR1 SNHLY and CDR2 FYNNEI. The CDR3 spans 14 residues, from the cysteine through the phenylalanine. Kept here is only the CDR3 DNA, which spans 42 bases and is read in frame from base 1. Trimming at the junction amounts to 3 bases on V and 2 bases on J, and the germline ends lie 8 bases apart. As to this clone: It has no known antigen specificity. Within one base of it there is no much larger clone, and no base qualities were kept.

In the ViraFEST assay, PBMC were stimulated with viral peptide pools, and antigen-specific CD4+ T cell clonotypes were then identified by expansion using TCR sequencing. After around 11 days of culture, CD4+ T cells were isolated with the EasySep CD4+ T cell isolation kit. Negative nucleocapsid antibody results before and after vaccination confirmed that the healthy vaccine recipients had no prior SARS-CoV-2 infection. About 1.8 million PBMC per well were cultured with around 9.8 ug/ml peptides in IMDM containing about 5% human AB serum, around 10 IU/ml IL-2 and gentamicin. On days 3 and 7, half of the culture medium was replaced with fresh IL-2-containing medium. Unless noted otherwise, every peptide stimulation condition was cultured in triplicate wells. PBMC were separated from whole blood using Ficoll-Paque Plus gradient centrifugation and were then either cryopreserved at -140C or used fresh. The spike proteins of SARS-CoV-2 and of the common cold coronaviruses HCoV-NL63, HCoV-OC43 and HCoV-229E were spanned by overlapping peptide pools. The QIAamp micro DNA kit was used to extract genomic DNA from the cultured CD4+ T cells.

The library was prepared using the immunoSEQ multiplex PCR assay. TCR beta CDR3 sequencing was performed on DNA from the cultured, isolated CD4+ T cells. The authors' pipeline ran thus. Non-productive TCR sequences were discarded, and reads were trimmed to the CDR3 region, with only CDR3s of 7 or more amino acids retained. Antigen-specific clonotypes were identified with the MANAFEST web app by comparing expansion in peptide wells against reference cultures. To count as positive, a clone had to show expansion at FDR<0.05 compared with the reference and with all other wells, an odds ratio above 5, and a frequency above 0.1% in two replicate wells. A clonotype was called cross-reactive if it was significantly expanded both in SARS-CoV-2 spike wells and in at least one common cold coronavirus spike condition. CDR3 similarity was assessed by Levenshtein distance using the stringdist R package, and unrooted trees were constructed with ape in R 3.6.1. TCRdb took over this immuneACCESS table, retaining in-frame rearrangements with V and J assigned. Such tables are incomplete; in checked studies, under half of the missing clones stem from an unresolved V gene, and the remainder is unexplained. V and J calls and clone size are given by that table; D and trimming were obtained from the DNA. The sample profile shows roughly 27,000 clones; 72% of them were found once. Under 12% of the sample is in the top ten clones.

The receptor's source is a human donor who received a COVID-19 vaccine. Rearrangement joined TRBV2 to TRBJ1-3; the D gene cannot be named for sure. The sample was CD4+ T cells from PBMCs cultured with SARS-CoV-2 spike peptides, taken before COVID-19 vaccination. The sample's cell subset or site label, in plain terms: SARS-CoV-2 spike overlapping peptide pool stimulation. The DNA sequence is TGTGCCAGCAGTGACGGAACCCCTGGAAACACCATATATTTT. Its protein is CASSDGTPGNTIYF.